The present entry profiles one T cell receptor (beta chain) with its context. These data originate in a study of PD-1 blockade in classical Hodgkin lymphoma. The time point: cycle 4 day 1 (C4D1), after 5 to 7 weeks of nivolumab. Patients all relapsed after autologous stem cell transplantation, and there was variation in brentuximab vedotin exposure. Complete response, partial response or progressive disease was each patient's best response. The CDR3 totals 17 residues. The germline gives CDR1 SGHDN, CDR2 FVKESK. Trimming left V 3 bases short and J 2 bases short, with 16 bases between. Assay: immunoSEQ multiplex PCR; the TCRdb copy retains only in-frame clones and omits some. In the table there are about 61,000 clones, nearly 90% of which are singletons.

Sequencing used peripheral blood mononuclear cells (PBMCs), obtained before the fourth cycle of nivolumab. The receptor was derived from a human donor with classical Hodgkin lymphoma. The V and J genes are TRBV14 and TRBJ2-2; possibly TRBD1 for D (6 bases). DNA of the CDR3: TGTGCCAGCAGCCACCGCAGGGGAAGGGTTAACACCGGGGAGCTGTTTTTT. Translated: CASSHRRGRVNTGELFF.